One sample yielded the 18 T cell receptor beta chains listed below, sequenced in a study of technical replicates of blood from several donors. The data were produced by immunoSEQ multiplex PCR, yet TCRdb's version contains in-frame clones alone and is incomplete. The table has more than 65,000 clones, about 97% seen once. The specimen sequenced was T cells isolated from PBMCs. Every receptor here comes from a human donor in good health.

The chain combines TRBV6-1 with TRBJ1-1; D possibly corresponds to TRBD1 (5 bases). The CDR3 contains 12 residues. V lost 6 bases, J lost 10 bases, and 15 bases lay in between. Germline values: CDR1 MNHNS, CDR2 SASEGT. CDR3 DNA sequence: TGTGCCAGCAGCCTAGGAGGGGCGGGAGCTTTCTTT. Translating gives CASSLGGAGAFF.

The rearrangement joins TRBV5-6 to TRBJ1-1, with D possibly being TRBD1 (5 bases). Trimming stripped 0 bases from V and 4 bases from J, with 10 bases between. Germline V lookup: CDR1 SGHDT, CDR2 YYEEEE. CDR3 length equals 14 residues. CDR3 sequence reads: CASSLERGPTEAFF. The CDR3 nucleotides are TGTGCCAGCAGCTTGGAAAGGGGCCCCACTGAAGCTTTCTTT.

The chain joins TRBV7-6 to TRBJ2-5; D is possibly TRBD2 (5 bases). V was trimmed by 5 bases and J by 0 bases, leaving 19 bases between them. Germline CDR1 SGHVS, CDR2 FNYEAQ. This CDR3 comprises 17 residues. CDR3 protein: CASSPGRERSYQETQYF. DNA for the CDR3: TGTGCCAGCAGCCCGGGGAGAGAAAGGTCCTACCAAGAGACCCAGTACTTC. The variable domain in full, completed from reference TRBV7-6 and TRBJ2-5, reads GAGVSQSPRYKVTKRGQDVALRCDPISGHVSLYWYRQALGQGPEFLTYFNYEAQQDKSGLPNDRFSAERPEGSISTLTIQRTEQRDSAMYRCASSPGRERSYQETQYFGPGTRLLVL.

This clone is a singleton in its sample. CDR3 sequence reads: CASSEGLPYEQYF. The CDR3 DNA is TGTGCCAGCAGTGAAGGGCTTCCCTACGAGCAGTACTTC. The chain has TRBV25-1 and TRBJ2-5, with D hard to call. The DNA end is more similar to TRBJ2-7, so the J call may be wrong. Germline V gives CDR1 MGHDK, CDR2 SYGVNS. CDR3 length: 13 residues.

The rearrangement links TRBV20-1 to TRBJ2-1; D is ambiguous. Germline V CDR1 and CDR2: DFQATT, SNEGSKA (reference sequence). V gave up 0 bases and J gave up 7 bases, with 4 bases separating them. The length of the CDR3 is 11 residues. In nucleotides, the CDR3 is TGCAGTGCTAGAGATTCGAATGAGCAGTTCTTC. Amino acids: CSARDSNEQFF.

The rearrangement links TRBV7-9 to TRBJ1-1; tentative D call: TRBD1 (6 bases). V was shortened by 6 bases and J by 2 bases, with 10 bases between the two germline ends. Per the germline V gene, CDR1 is SEHNR and CDR2 is FQNEAQ (reference sequence). This CDR3 region has 13 residues. The CDR3 loop is CASRQGFNTEAFF. DNA of the CDR3: TGTGCCAGCAGACAGGGTTTTAACACTGAAGCTTTCTTT.

This clone occurred once. The rearrangement links TRBV6-5 to TRBJ1-4; 8 bases are a match to TRBD1. J lost 0 bases, V lost 8 bases, and 5 bases had no gene match. The CDR3 sequence is 15 residues long. CDR1 MNHEY and CDR2 SVGAGI come from the germline V gene. CDR3: CASAGGSATNEKLFF. Written as DNA, the CDR3 is TGTGCCAGCGCAGGGGGCTCGGCAACTAATGAAAAACTGTTTTTT.

V and J are TRBV7-6 and TRBJ2-2; TRBD2 agrees at 11 bases. V lost 2 bases, J lost 6 bases, and 5 bases stayed unmatched. The CDR3 length is 16 residues. CDR1 SGHVS and CDR2 FNYEAQ come from the germline V gene. The CDR3 nucleotides read TGTGCCAGCAGCTTACCCCTAGCGGGAGGATCCGGGGAGCTGTTTTTT. The encoded protein is CASSLPLAGGSGELFF.

In its sample, this clone was seen once. The gene calls are TRBV5-6 and TRBJ1-5; D call uncertain. In germline, CDR1 is SGHDT, CDR2 YYEEEE. The CDR3 extends over 12 amino acids. Between the trimmed V and J ends, which lost 0 bases and 5 bases, there was a span of 3 bases. The CDR3 reads CASSLGDQPQHF. CDR3 DNA: TGTGCCAGCAGCTTGGGAGATCAGCCCCAGCATTTT.

J is TRBJ2-7 and V is TRBV2, with D unclear. Trimming shortened V by 4 bases and J by 5 bases, and 6 bases separated the two germline ends. Per germline, CDR1 SNHLY and CDR2 FYNNEI. CDR3 length: 11 residues. CDR3 protein: CASSGAHEQYF. DNA of the CDR3: TGTGCCAGCAGTGGGGCGCACGAGCAGTACTTC.

This clone was seen a single time. J is TRBJ2-5 and V is TRBV5-6, with TRBD1 as a possible D gene (5 bases). The CDR3 has 14 amino acids. In germline, CDR1 is SGHDT, CDR2 YYEEEE. The ends were cut back, 4 bases at V and 1 base at J, with 11 bases in the middle. CDR3 DNA: TGTGCCAGCAGCCTTAGGGGTGTCCAAGAGACCCAGTACTTC. It yields the protein CASSLRGVQETQYF.

This chain uses TRBV2 with TRBJ2-4; a weak D match, TRBD1 (6 bases). The CDR3 runs 15 residues. The germline gives CDR1 SNHLY, CDR2 FYNNEI. The V end lost 6 bases, the J end lost 0 bases, and 12 bases lay between the germline ends. The CDR3 loop is CASREDSLAKNIQYF. For the CDR3, the DNA is TGTGCCAGCAGGGAGGACAGTCTAGCCAAAAACATTCAGTACTTC.

In DNA, the CDR3 is TGCGCCAGCAGCCAAGAACAGGGTTATAGCAATCAGCCCCAGCATTTT. Translating it yields CASSQEQGYSNQPQHF. The chain is built from TRBV4-1 and TRBJ1-5, with a tentative D call TRBD1 (6 bases). Germline CDR1 and CDR2: MGHRA and YSYEKL. The length of the CDR3 is 16 residues. V was pared by 0 bases and J by 0 bases, with 9 bases between.

The chain recombines TRBV6-5 with TRBJ2-1, with D perhaps TRBD2 (6 bases). CDR1 and CDR2 from the germline V gene are MNHEY and SVGAGI. V lost 8 bases and J 1 base, leaving 15 bases between the germline ends. The CDR3 contains 15 residues. The CDR3 DNA sequence: TGTGCCAGCCGTCGGGAGCGCTTGTCCTACAATGAGCAGTTCTTC. Translation: CASRRERLSYNEQFF.

This clone occurred a few times. This chain uses TRBV12-5 with TRBJ2-5; 8 bases match TRBD2. The CDR3 is made up of 12 amino acids. The germline CDR1 and CDR2 sequences are LGHNT and FRNRAP. Trimming took 9 bases from V and 6 from J; bases not matched to a gene: 6. The CDR3 DNA follows: TGTGCTAGATGGACTAGCTTCAAGACCCAGTACTTC. Amino acid sequence: CARWTSFKTQYF. The full variable domain, in which reference TRBV12-5 and TRBJ2-5 provide the parts outside the CDR3, is DARVTQTPRHKVTEMGQEVTMRCQPILGHNTVFWYRQTMMQGLELLAYFRNRAPLDDSGMPKDRFSAEMPDATLATLKIQPSEPRDSAVYFCARWTSFKTQYFGPGTRLLVL.

The V gene is TRBV19, the J gene TRBJ1-1; D gene unclear. V was clipped by 8 bases and J by 3 bases, with 4 bases between them. The CDR3 is 10 amino acids. In germline, CDR1 is LNHDA, CDR2 SQIVND (reference sequence). CDR3 protein: CASRDTEAFF. Written as DNA, the CDR3 is TGTGCCAGTCGGGACACTGAAGCTTTCTTT.

The chain uses TRBV6-5 and TRBJ2-3; tentatively, D is TRBD2 (6 bases). There are 15 residues in the CDR3. V lost 6 bases and J 1 base, leaving 14 bases between the germline ends. CDR1 and CDR2 (germline): MNHEY, SVGAGI. The CDR3 here is CASSLWASGTDTQYF. The CDR3 nucleotides are TGTGCCAGCAGCCTCTGGGCTAGCGGCACAGATACGCAGTATTTT.

The chain has TRBV11-2 and TRBJ2-3; D uncertain. This CDR3 contains 12 residues. The germline V gene has CDR1 SGHAT and CDR2 FQNNGV. V was trimmed by 0 bases and J by 6 bases, leaving 4 bases between them. The CDR3 protein is CASSLDRDTQYF. CDR3 sequence (DNA): TGTGCCAGCAGCTTAGACAGGGATACGCAGTATTTT. Drawing the rest from reference TRBV11-2 and TRBJ2-3, the complete variable domain is EAGVAQSPRYKIIEKRQSVAFWCNPISGHATLYWYQQILGQGPKLLIQFQNNGVVDDSQLPKDRFSAERLKGVDSTLKIQPAKLEDSAVYLCASSLDRDTQYFGPGTRLTVL.